This TCR beta chain was sequenced during a study of blood T cell repertoires in COVID-19. Study at large: From T cells, B-cell-depleted T cells, or PBMCs came the material, which was cDNA or gDNA.

The CDR3 is made up of 13 amino acids. The V end lost 9 bases, the J end lost 1 base, and 12 bases lay between the germline ends. Germline values: CDR1 LNHDA, CDR2 SQIVND (reference sequence). TCRdb keeps only in-frame clones here, not all; method: immunoSEQ multiplex PCR. The sample holds 35,000 to 45,000 clones, 70% to 80% seen once. The source is a man aged 55 to 70 with active COVID-19. The rearrangement joins TRBV19 to TRBJ1-1, with a tentative D call TRBD1 (5 bases). Input material: peripheral blood. The CDR3 DNA sequence: TGTGCCAGCGTCAAAAGGGGGAACACTGAAGCTTTCTTT. Its translation is CASVKRGNTEAFF.